This TCR beta chain was obtained from a study of cytomegalovirus exposure and HLA in healthy donors. 60 Vbeta and 13 Jbeta primers were used in PCR. TCRdb's table, derived via immunoSEQ multiplex PCR, lists solely in-frame clones and lacks some. Seen here are about 100,000 clones, 60% to 80% observed once, and the top ten hold roughly 9.1%. Germline CDR1 and CDR2: KGHSH and LQKENI. V lost 5 bases and J lost 7; bases outside the gene matches: 5. The CDR3 totals 14 residues. Overall study results and limits: Usually a TCR sequence was rare, but some public TCRs were found in many donors. The classifier reportedly diagnosed cytomegalovirus status with high sensitivity and specificity. What a later analysis reportedly showed was that an Asian-associated ancestry cluster had fewer N-insertions than the roughly 670-donor mean.

Note on this clone: What it binds is not known.

The chain combines TRBV18 with TRBJ2-7; 13 positions match TRBD2. The TCR was taken from a male donor in good health and CMV-seropositive. The source material was PBMCs. The CDR3 nucleotides read TGTGCCAGCTCATCAGGACTAGCGGGAGAAGAGCAGTACTTC. The encoded protein is CASSSGLAGEEQYF.